This TCR beta chain was retrieved from a study of cytomegalovirus exposure and HLA in healthy donors. General study points: The majority of TCR sequences were rare, yet some public TCRs appeared in many donors.

Use of 60 Vbeta and 13 Jbeta primers characterized the PCR. Assay: immunoSEQ multiplex PCR; the TCRdb copy retains only in-frame clones and omits some. The sample has about 180,000 clones, around 80% seen once; the top ten hold approximately 1.5%. As for this clone: The antigen remains unidentified.

This clonotype was sampled from a man in his late teens or twenties in good health and CMV-seronegative. Input material: PBMCs.

The CDR3: CASSPTGEYGYTF. The CDR3 bases are TGTGCCAGCAGTCCGACAGGTGAATATGGCTACACCTTC. The chain joins TRBV6-6 to TRBJ1-2; a possible D gene is TRBD1 (6 bases). CDR3 length: 13 amino acids. The germline CDR1 and CDR2 sequences are MNHNY and SVGAGI (reference sequence). Trimming stripped 5 bases from V and 5 bases from J, with 12 bases between.